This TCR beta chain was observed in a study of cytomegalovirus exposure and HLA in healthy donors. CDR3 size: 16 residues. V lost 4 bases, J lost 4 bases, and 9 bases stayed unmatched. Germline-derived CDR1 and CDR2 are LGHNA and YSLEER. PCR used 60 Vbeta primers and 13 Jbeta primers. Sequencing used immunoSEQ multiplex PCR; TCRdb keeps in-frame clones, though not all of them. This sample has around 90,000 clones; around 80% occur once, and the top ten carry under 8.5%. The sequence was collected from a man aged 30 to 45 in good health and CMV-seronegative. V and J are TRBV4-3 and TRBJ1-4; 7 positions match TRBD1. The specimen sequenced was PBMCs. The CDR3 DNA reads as TGCGCCAGCAGCCGGAGAGGGGGCACCGATAATGAAAAACTGTTTTTT. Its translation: CASSRRGGTDNEKLFF.